Below, 26 T cell receptor beta chains from the same sample are listed, as sequenced in a study of blood T cell repertoires in COVID-19. The table came from immunoSEQ multiplex PCR; TCRdb's copy has only in-frame clones and leaves some out. This sample has some 11,000 clones, with 80% to 95% found just once. The sequencing sample was made of peripheral blood. These receptors all come from a woman aged 70 to 79 with active COVID-19.

The rearrangement links TRBV12-5 to TRBJ1-4; D is ambiguous. The germline CDR1 and CDR2 sequences are LGHNT and FRNRAP. The CDR3 has 15 residues. V lost 6 bases, J lost 5 bases, and 16 bases lay in between. The DNA for the CDR3 is TGTGCTAGTGGCCTGACGGCGGTCAGAAATGAAAAACTGTTTTTT. It translates to CASGLTAVRNEKLFF.

The rearrangement joins TRBV23-1 to TRBJ2-3; 9 nucleotides agree with TRBD2. TRBV23-1 is reported as an ORF; its role is uncertain. V gave up 0 bases and J gave up 1 base; unmatched junction bases: 2. CDR3 size: 16 residues. In DNA form, the CDR3 reads TGCGCCAGCAGTCAATCTAGCGGGAGAGGCACAGATACGCAGTATTTT. Its protein is CASSQSSGRGTDTQYF.

This clone has only one observation. The CDR3 here is CASSQVGGLAPYEQYF. DNA for the CDR3: TGTGCCAGCAGCCAAGTTGGTGGGCTAGCGCCCTACGAGCAGTACTTC. J is TRBJ2-7 and V is TRBV3-1 (or the pseudogene TRBV3-2); possibly TRBD2 for D (6 bases). Germline CDR1 reads LGHDT; CDR2 reads YNNKEL (reference sequence). The V end lost 1 base, the J end lost 2 bases, and 15 bases lay between the germline ends. The CDR3 spans 16 residues.

This sequence joins TRBV7-2 and TRBJ2-6; 8 nucleotides match TRBD1. V gave up 3 bases and J gave up 3 bases; unmatched junction bases: 10. The germline CDR1 and CDR2 sequences are SGHTA and FQGNSA. This CDR3 has 18 residues. In DNA, the CDR3 is TGTGCCAGCAGCTTTGGGGGACAGGTTTTAAGTGGGGCCAACGTCCTGACTTTC. This encodes CASSFGGQVLSGANVLTF.

The chain couples TRBV4-2 to TRBJ2-7; 7 nucleotides align to TRBD1. Per the germline V gene, CDR1 is LGHNA and CDR2 is YNFKEQ. With V trimmed by 2 bases and J by 3 bases, 7 bases remained unmatched. CDR3 length: 15 amino acids. The DNA for the CDR3 is TGTGCCAGCAGCCAAACGGCAGGGGGTGTCTACGAGCAGTACTTC. The encoded protein is CASSQTAGGVYEQYF.

For the CDR3, the DNA is TGTGCCAGCAGTTTATTCACAGGGGGTACCCCTGAAGCTTTCTTT. Translating gives CASSLFTGGTPEAFF. The gene calls are TRBV28 and TRBJ1-1; 8 nucleotides match TRBD1. Germline V gene lookup returns CDR1 MDHEN and CDR2 SYDVKM. This CDR3 has 15 amino acids. V was clipped by 1 base and J by 6 bases; unmatched bases: 7.

The chain couples TRBV7-7 to TRBJ2-2; no reliable D call. Germline CDR1 SSHAT, CDR2 FNYEAQ (reference sequence). The V and J ends lost 5 bases and 6 bases respectively, with 10 bases between them. There are 13 residues in the CDR3. CDR3 region: CASSPRLAGELFF. CDR3 bases: TGTGCCAGCAGCCCCCGGTTGGCCGGGGAGCTGTTTTTT.

This chain joins TRBV7-2 and TRBJ2-3; 8 bases map to TRBD2. The germline gives CDR1 SGHTA, CDR2 FQGNSA. The CDR3 contains 17 residues. V gave up 5 bases and J gave up 0 bases; unmatched junction bases: 10. In DNA, the CDR3 is TGTGCCAGCAGCCCCACCTCTCAGCGGGGGAGCACAGATACGCAGTATTTT. Residues: CASSPTSQRGSTDTQYF.

The CDR3 spells CASCDPGLRTGANVLTF. Written as DNA, the CDR3 is TGTGCCAGCTGTGACCCGGGACTGAGGACTGGGGCCAACGTCCTGACTTTC. The chain uses TRBV28 and TRBJ2-6; weak D call: TRBD2 (6 bases). The CDR3 is 17 amino acids. Trimming pared 8 bases from V and 2 bases from J, leaving 19 bases between. Germline loops: CDR1 MDHEN, CDR2 SYDVKM. The full variable domain, completed using reference TRBV28 and TRBJ2-6, is DVKVTQSSRYLVKRTGEKVFLECVQDMDHENMFWYRQDPGLGLRLIYFSYDVKMKEKGDIPEGYSVSREKKERFSLILESASTNQTSMYLCASCDPGLRTGANVLTFGAGSRLTVL.

This clone was counted a single time. J is TRBJ2-7 and V is TRBV27; 11 positions match TRBD1. The ends lost 6 bases at V and 6 bases at J; junction bases unmatched: 4. The CDR3 is 13 residues long. Germline V lookup: CDR1 MNHEY, CDR2 SMNVEV (reference sequence). In DNA, the CDR3 is TGTGCCAGCAGGCGGACAGGGGGCGGCGAGCAGTACTTC. Translation: CASRRTGGGEQYF.

The gene calls are TRBV7-9 and TRBJ2-2; 8 bases line up with TRBD2. The CDR3 contains 14 residues. Germline V gene data show CDR1 as SEHNR and CDR2 as FQNEAQ (reference sequence). The ends lost 4 bases at V and 9 bases at J; junction bases unmatched: 7. Here the CDR3 reads CASSYNSGSRELFF. The CDR3 DNA reads as TGTGCCAGCAGCTACAACAGCGGGAGCCGGGAGCTGTTTTTT.

The chain employs TRBV28 and TRBJ2-3; 13 bases line up with TRBD2. The germline CDR1 and CDR2 sequences are MDHEN and SYDVKM. The length of the CDR3 is 17 residues. J was trimmed by 0 bases and V by 6 bases; bases with no gene match: 6. This CDR3 is CASSPTSGRASTDTQYF. DNA for the CDR3: TGTGCCAGCAGCCCCACTAGCGGGAGGGCCAGCACAGATACGCAGTATTTT.

The chain has TRBV11-2 and TRBJ2-7; D might be TRBD2 (5 bases). Germline V gene data show CDR1 as SGHAT and CDR2 as FQNNGV. There are 12 residues in the CDR3. V lost 2 bases and J lost 3, with 5 bases in between. The CDR3 DNA follows: TGTGCCAGCAGCTTAAGCGGCTACGAGCAGTACTTC. Residues: CASSLSGYEQYF.

The chain joins TRBV7-2 to TRBJ2-7, with 7 bases identical to TRBD1. Trimming at V came to 4 bases and at J to 2 bases, leaving 8 bases not matched to a gene. CDR1 is SGHTA, CDR2 FQGNSA, per germline. The CDR3 extends over 15 amino acids. The CDR3 loop reads CASSSAAGTAYEQYF. In nucleotides, the CDR3 is TGTGCCAGCAGCTCCGCGGCTGGGACAGCCTACGAGCAGTACTTC.

This chain joins TRBV29-1 and TRBJ1-1, with a weak D call TRBD1 (5 bases). Trimming pared 0 bases from V and 4 bases from J, leaving 12 bases between. The CDR3 has 14 amino acids. Germline V gene data show CDR1 as SQVTM and CDR2 as ANQGSEA. CDR3 bases: TGCAGCGTTGAAGACCCCAGGGATCCCACTGAAGCTTTCTTT. It translates to CSVEDPRDPTEAFF.

The chain recombines TRBV2 with TRBJ2-7; 7 bases line up with TRBD1. The V segment lost 6 bases and the J segment 5 bases; nucleotides outside the gene matches: 7. CDR3 length: 13 amino acids. Germline V CDR1 and CDR2: SNHLY, FYNNEI. The CDR3 nucleotides are TGTGCCAGCAGCCGACAGGGAAATGACGAGCAGTACTTC. Encoded protein: CASSRQGNDEQYF.

The V call is TRBV27, the J call TRBJ1-1, with no clear D. The V end was cut by 8 bases, the J end by 5 bases, with 12 bases between. The CDR3 length is 12 residues. Germline V lookup: CDR1 MNHEY, CDR2 SMNVEV (reference sequence). The CDR3 here is CASFGARTEAFF. In DNA form, the CDR3 reads TGTGCCAGCTTTGGAGCAAGAACTGAAGCTTTCTTT.

The chain joins TRBV6-5 to TRBJ2-5, with a tentative D call TRBD1 (6 bases). Germline V gene data show CDR1 as MNHEY and CDR2 as SVGAGI. Trimming took 0 bases from V and 5 from J, leaving 10 bases between them. This CDR3 spans 14 amino acids. CDR3 sequence reads: CASSYSRRGETQYF. In DNA, the CDR3 is TGTGCCAGCAGTTACTCGCGCAGGGGCGAGACCCAGTACTTC.

The chain couples TRBV6-2 or TRBV6-3 to TRBJ2-5; D is perhaps TRBD2 (6 bases). V dropped 4 bases and J dropped 1 base, with 31 bases sitting between them. The CDR3 consists of 21 residues. Germline V lookup: CDR1 MNHEY, CDR2 SVGEGT. The CDR3 loop is CASSWQTPGLSDEGSQETQYF. The CDR3 DNA is TGTGCCAGCAGTTGGCAAACTCCGGGACTCAGCGACGAGGGGAGCCAAGAGACCCAGTACTTC.

The V gene is TRBV18, the J gene TRBJ2-3; 8 nucleotides align to TRBD2. This CDR3 is 16 amino acids long. Trimming cost V 3 bases and J 2 bases; bases outside gene matches: 7. CDR1 is KGHSH, CDR2 LQKENI, per germline. The chain's CDR3 is CASSPQREWATDTQYF. The CDR3 nucleotides read TGTGCCAGCTCACCGCAGCGGGAGTGGGCCACAGATACGCAGTATTTT.

This rearrangement joins TRBV3-1 (or the pseudogene TRBV3-2) to TRBJ2-3, with D unresolved. V was trimmed by 0 bases and J by 3 bases, leaving 7 bases between them. Germline lookup yields CDR1 LGHDT and CDR2 YNNKEL (reference sequence). The CDR3 runs 14 residues. The CDR3: CASSQESGTDTQYF. In nucleotides, the CDR3 is TGTGCCAGCAGCCAAGAATCAGGAACAGATACGCAGTATTTT.

The CDR3 loop reads CASSPIGTSGKSTDTQYF. The CDR3 bases are TGTGCCAGCAGCCCTATCGGGACTAGCGGGAAGAGCACAGATACGCAGTATTTT. The chain couples TRBV3-1 (or the pseudogene TRBV3-2) to TRBJ2-3; 13 bases are a match to TRBD2. The CDR3 has 18 amino acids. J was trimmed by 0 bases and V by 4 bases; bases with no gene match: 7. CDR1 is LGHDT and CDR2 is YNNKEL in the germline V gene (reference sequence).

The rearrangement links TRBV7-2 to TRBJ2-7; the match to TRBD2 covers 9 bases. Germline V gene sequence: CDR1 SGHTA, CDR2 FQGNSA. With 0 bases clipped from V and 5 bases from J, the junction kept 2 bases outside the gene matches. The CDR3 has 14 residues. CDR3 in DNA: TGTGCCAGCAGCTTAGCTAGCGGGAGAAACGAGCAGTACTTC. It translates to CASSLASGRNEQYF.

The sample holds one count of this clone. The chain uses TRBV5-6 and TRBJ2-3; 7 positions match TRBD2. Germline CDR1 reads SGHDT; CDR2 reads YYEEEE. The CDR3 is 16 residues long. With V trimmed by 0 bases and J by 0 bases, 4 bases remained unmatched. The CDR3 sequence is CASSLGLSGSTDTQYF. The CDR3 DNA follows: TGTGCCAGCAGCTTGGGTCTTAGCGGGAGCACAGATACGCAGTATTTT.

The gene calls are TRBV20-1 and TRBJ2-1; a weak D match, TRBD2 (5 bases). In germline, CDR1 is DFQATT, CDR2 SNEGSKA (reference sequence). Trimming pared 3 bases from V and 5 bases from J, leaving 8 bases between. The CDR3 totals 12 residues. The CDR3: CSASATNNEQFF. In DNA, the CDR3 is TGCAGTGCTAGTGCGACTAACAATGAGCAGTTCTTC.

V is TRBV5-1 and J is TRBJ2-3; D remains ambiguous. This CDR3 comprises 14 residues. CDR1 is SGHRS and CDR2 is YFSETQ in the germline V gene. Between the trimmed V and J ends, which lost 5 bases and 2 bases, there was a span of 12 bases. The chain's CDR3 is CASRSVGFTDTQYF. The CDR3 DNA is TGCGCCAGCAGGTCCGTCGGGTTCACAGATACGCAGTATTTT.